The entry below gives a single T cell receptor (beta chain) sequence along with its context. This sample was taken from a study of PD-1 blockade in classical Hodgkin lymphoma. Method: immunoSEQ multiplex PCR; TCRdb's copy keeps in-frame clones and lacks some. Counted here are approximately 31,000 clones, around 80% occurring once; the ten biggest clones make up approximately 0.88%. Specified time point: cycle 4 day 1 (C4D1), after five to seven weeks of nivolumab. Patients all relapsed after autologous stem cell transplantation, and there was variation in brentuximab vedotin exposure. Researchers report purifying CD4+ T cells from thawed PBMCs by magnetic negative selection. The CDR3 is 17 residues long. The germline V gene encodes CDR1 SGHRS and CDR2 YFSETQ. The trim removed 5 bases at V and 9 bases at J, leaving 14 bases unmatched.

The chain combines TRBV5-1 with TRBJ2-3; 14 nucleotides match TRBD2. The specimen comprised CD4+ T cells from blood, sampled before the fourth cycle of nivolumab. The sequence was collected from a human donor with classical Hodgkin lymphoma. The CDR3 sequence is CASRTGTSGGQPRTQYF. The CDR3 DNA is TGCGCCAGCAGGACCGGGACTAGCGGGGGCCAGCCAAGGACGCAGTATTTT.